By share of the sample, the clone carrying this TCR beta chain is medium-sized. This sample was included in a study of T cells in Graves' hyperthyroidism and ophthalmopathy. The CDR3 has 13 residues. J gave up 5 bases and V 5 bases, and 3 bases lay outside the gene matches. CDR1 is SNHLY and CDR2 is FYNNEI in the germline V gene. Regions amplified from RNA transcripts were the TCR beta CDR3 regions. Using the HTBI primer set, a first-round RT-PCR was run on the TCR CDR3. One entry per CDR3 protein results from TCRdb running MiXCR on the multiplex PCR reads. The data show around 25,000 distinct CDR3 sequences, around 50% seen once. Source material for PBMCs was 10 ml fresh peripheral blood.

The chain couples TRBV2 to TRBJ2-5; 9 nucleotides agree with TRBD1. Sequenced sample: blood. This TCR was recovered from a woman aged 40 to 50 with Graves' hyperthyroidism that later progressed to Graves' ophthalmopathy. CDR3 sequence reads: CASSSGTGETQYF. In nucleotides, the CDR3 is TGTGCCAGCAGTTCCGGGACAGGGGAGACCCAGTACTTC.